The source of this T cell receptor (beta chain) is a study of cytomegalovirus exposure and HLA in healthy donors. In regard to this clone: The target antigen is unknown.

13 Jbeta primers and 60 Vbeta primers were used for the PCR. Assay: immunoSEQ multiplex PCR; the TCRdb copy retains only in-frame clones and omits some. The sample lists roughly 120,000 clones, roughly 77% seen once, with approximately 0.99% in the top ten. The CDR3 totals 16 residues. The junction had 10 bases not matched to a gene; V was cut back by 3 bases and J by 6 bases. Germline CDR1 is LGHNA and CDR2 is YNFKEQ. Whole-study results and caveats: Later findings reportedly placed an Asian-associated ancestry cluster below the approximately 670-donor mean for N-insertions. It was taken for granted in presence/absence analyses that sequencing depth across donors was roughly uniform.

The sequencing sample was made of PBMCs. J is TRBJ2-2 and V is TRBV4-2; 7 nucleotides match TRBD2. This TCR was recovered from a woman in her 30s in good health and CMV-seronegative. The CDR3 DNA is TGTGCCAGCAGCCAGGCGACTAGCCTTCGGCCCGGGGAGCTGTTTTTT. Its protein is CASSQATSLRPGELFF.